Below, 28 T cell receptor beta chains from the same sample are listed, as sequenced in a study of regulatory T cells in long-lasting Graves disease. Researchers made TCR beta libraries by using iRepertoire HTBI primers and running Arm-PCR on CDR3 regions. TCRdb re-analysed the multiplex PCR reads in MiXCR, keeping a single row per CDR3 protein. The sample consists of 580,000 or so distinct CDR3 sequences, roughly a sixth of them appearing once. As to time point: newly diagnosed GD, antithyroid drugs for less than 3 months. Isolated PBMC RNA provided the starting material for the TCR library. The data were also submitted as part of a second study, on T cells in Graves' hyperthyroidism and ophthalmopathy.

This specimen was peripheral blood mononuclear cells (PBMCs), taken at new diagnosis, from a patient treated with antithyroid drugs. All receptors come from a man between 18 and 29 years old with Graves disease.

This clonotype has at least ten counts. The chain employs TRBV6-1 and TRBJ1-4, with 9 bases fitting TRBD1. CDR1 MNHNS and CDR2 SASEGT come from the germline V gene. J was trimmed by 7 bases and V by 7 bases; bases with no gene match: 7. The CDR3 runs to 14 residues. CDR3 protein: CASKEDRGSEKLFF. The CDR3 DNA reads TGTGCCAGCAAGGAGGACAGGGGATCTGAAAAACTGTTTTTT.

CDR3 bases: TGTGCCAGCAACGCCAGGGACAGCTCCTATAATTCACCCCTCCACTTT. Protein: CASNARDSSYNSPLHF. This rearrangement joins TRBV7-8 to TRBJ1-6; 7 nucleotides agree with TRBD1. CDR3 length equals 16 residues. Germline V gives CDR1 SGHVS, CDR2 FQNEAQ. Germline trimming cut 7 bases from V and 0 bases from J; bases unmatched to any gene: 6.

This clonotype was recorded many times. The CDR3 DNA reads TGTGCCAGCAGCTTAGACGGAGATACGCAGTATTTT. Translation gives CASSLDGDTQYF. The J gene is TRBJ2-3, the V gene TRBV7-9; D gene ambiguous. V was pared by 1 base and J by 5 bases, with 4 bases between. The CDR3 runs to 12 residues. The germline CDR1 and CDR2 sequences are SEHNR and FQNEAQ (reference sequence).

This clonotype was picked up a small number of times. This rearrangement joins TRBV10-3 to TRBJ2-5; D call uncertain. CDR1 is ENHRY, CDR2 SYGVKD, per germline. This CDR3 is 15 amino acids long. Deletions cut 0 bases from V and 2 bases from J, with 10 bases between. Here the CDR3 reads CAISESKARQETQYF. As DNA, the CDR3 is TGTGCCATCAGTGAGTCTAAAGCGAGGCAAGAGACCCAGTACTTC.

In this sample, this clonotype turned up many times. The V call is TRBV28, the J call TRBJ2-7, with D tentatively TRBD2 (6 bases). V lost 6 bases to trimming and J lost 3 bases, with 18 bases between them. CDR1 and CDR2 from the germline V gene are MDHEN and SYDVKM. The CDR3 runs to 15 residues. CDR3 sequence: CASSLPPGGVYEQYF. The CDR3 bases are TGTGCCAGCAGCCTTCCGCCCGGGGGAGTCTACGAGCAGTACTTC.

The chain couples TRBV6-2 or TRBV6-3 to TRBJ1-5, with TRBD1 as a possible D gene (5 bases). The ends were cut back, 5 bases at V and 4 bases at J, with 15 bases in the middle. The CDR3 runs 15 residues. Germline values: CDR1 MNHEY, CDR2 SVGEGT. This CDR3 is CASSESIGANQPQHF. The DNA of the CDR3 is TGTGCCAGCAGTGAAAGTATTGGGGCTAATCAGCCCCAGCATTTT.

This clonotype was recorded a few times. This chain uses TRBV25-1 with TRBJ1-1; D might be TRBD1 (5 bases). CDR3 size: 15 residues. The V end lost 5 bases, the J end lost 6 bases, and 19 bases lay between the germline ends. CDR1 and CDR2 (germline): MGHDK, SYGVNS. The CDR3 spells CASSFGWGESAEAFF. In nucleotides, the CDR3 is TGTGCCAGCAGTTTTGGTTGGGGGGAGTCGGCTGAAGCTTTCTTT.

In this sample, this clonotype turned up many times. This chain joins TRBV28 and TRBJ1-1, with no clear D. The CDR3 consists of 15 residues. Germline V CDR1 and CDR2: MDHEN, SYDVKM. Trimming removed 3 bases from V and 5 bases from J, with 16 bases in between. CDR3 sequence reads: CASSFFRLRGTEAFF. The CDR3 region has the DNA TGTGCCAGCAGTTTTTTTCGCCTCCGAGGGACTGAAGCTTTCTTT. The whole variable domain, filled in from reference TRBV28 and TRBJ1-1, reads DVKVTQSSRYLVKRTGEKVFLECVQDMDHENMFWYRQDPGLGLRLIYFSYDVKMKEKGDIPEGYSVSREKKERFSLILESASTNQTSMYLCASSFFRLRGTEAFFGQGTRLTVV.

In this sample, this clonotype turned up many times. CDR3 nucleotide sequence: TGTGCCTGGAGTTCGGGACAGAACCATTACGAGCAGTACTTC. This translates into CAWSSGQNHYEQYF. This chain links TRBV30 with TRBJ2-7, with TRBD1 matching over 7 bases. The CDR3 loop spans 14 amino acids. Germline trimming cut 2 bases from V and 4 bases from J; bases unmatched to any gene: 8. Germline CDR1 is GTSNPN and CDR2 is SVGIG (reference sequence). Using reference TRBV30 and TRBJ2-7 for the parts outside the CDR3, the full variable domain is SQTIHQWPATLVQPVGSPLSLECTVEGTSNPNLYWYRQAAGRGLQLLFYSVGIGQISSEVPQNLSASRPQDRQFILSSKKLLLSDSGFYLCAWSSGQNHYEQYFGPGTRLTVT.

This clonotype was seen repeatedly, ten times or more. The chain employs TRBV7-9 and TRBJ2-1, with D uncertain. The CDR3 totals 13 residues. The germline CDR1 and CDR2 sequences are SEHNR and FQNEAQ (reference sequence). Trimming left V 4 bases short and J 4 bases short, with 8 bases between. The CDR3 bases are TGTGCCAGCAGCTATCCCGGGTACAATGAGCAGTTCTTC. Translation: CASSYPGYNEQFF.

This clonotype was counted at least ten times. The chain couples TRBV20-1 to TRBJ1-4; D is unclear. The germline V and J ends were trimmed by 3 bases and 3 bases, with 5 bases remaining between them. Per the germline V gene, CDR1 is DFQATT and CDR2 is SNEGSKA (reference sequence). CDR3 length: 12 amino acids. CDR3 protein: CSARRPNEKLFF. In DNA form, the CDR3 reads TGCAGTGCTAGGCGGCCTAATGAAAAACTGTTTTTT.

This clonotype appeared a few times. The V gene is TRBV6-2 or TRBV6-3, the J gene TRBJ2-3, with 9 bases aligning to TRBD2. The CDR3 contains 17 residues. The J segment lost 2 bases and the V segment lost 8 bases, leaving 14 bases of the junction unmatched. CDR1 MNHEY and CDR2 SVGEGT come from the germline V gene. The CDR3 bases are TGTGCCAGCCGTTCCTATTTAGCGGGAGTGGTCACAGATACGCAGTATTTT. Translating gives CASRSYLAGVVTDTQYF.

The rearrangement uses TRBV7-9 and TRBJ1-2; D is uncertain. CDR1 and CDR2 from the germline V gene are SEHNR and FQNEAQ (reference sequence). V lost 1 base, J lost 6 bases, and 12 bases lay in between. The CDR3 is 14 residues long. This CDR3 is CASSLGGGRDGYTF. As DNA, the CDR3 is TGTGCCAGCAGCTTAGGTGGAGGGCGGGATGGCTACACCTTC.

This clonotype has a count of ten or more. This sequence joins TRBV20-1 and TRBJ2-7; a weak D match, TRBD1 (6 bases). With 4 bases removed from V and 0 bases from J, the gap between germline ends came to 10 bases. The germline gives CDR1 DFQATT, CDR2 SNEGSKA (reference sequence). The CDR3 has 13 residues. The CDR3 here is CSAKGESSYEQYF. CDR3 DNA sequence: TGCAGTGCTAAGGGGGAGAGCTCCTACGAGCAGTACTTC.

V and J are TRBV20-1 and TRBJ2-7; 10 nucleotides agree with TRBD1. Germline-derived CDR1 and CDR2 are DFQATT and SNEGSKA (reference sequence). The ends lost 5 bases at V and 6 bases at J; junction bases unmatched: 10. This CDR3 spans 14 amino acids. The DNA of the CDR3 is TGCAGTGCTCCGCAACGGGACAGGGGCGGCGAGCAGTACTTC. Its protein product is CSAPQRDRGGEQYF.

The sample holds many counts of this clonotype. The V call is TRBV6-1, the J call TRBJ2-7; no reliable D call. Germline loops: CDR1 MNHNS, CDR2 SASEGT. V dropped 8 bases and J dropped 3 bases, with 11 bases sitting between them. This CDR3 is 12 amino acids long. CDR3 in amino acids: CASGTGRYEQYF. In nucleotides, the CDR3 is TGTGCCAGCGGCACTGGCCGCTACGAGCAGTACTTC.

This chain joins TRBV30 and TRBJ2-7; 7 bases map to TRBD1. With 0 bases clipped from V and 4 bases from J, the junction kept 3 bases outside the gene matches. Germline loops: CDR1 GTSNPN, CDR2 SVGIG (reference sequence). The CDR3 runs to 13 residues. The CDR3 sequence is CAWSVGTEYEQYF. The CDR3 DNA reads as TGTGCCTGGAGTGTGGGGACAGAATACGAGCAGTACTTC.

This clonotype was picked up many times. CDR3 residues: CASSPPASGNTIYF. CDR3 coding DNA: TGTGCCAGCAGCCCGCCCGCCAGCGGAAACACCATATATTTT. The gene calls are TRBV3-1 and TRBJ1-3; D gene uncertain. Germline V gene data show CDR1 as LGHDT and CDR2 as YNNKEL (reference sequence). Trimming left V 4 bases short and J 4 bases short, with 11 bases between. The CDR3 spans 14 residues.

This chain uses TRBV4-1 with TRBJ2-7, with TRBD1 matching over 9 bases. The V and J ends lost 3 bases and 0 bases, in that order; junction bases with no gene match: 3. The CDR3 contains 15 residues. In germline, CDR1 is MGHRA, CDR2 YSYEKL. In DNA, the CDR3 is TGCGCCAGCAGCCATGGGACAGGGAGCTCCTACGAGCAGTACTTC. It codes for CASSHGTGSSYEQYF.

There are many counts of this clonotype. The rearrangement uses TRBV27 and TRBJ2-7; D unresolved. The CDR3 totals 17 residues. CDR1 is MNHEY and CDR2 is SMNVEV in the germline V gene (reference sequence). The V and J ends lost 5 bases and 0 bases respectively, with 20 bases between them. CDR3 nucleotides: TGTGCCAGCAGTCCCCGTCTAGGCCGCACCCGCTCCTACGAGCAGTACTTC. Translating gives CASSPRLGRTRSYEQYF.

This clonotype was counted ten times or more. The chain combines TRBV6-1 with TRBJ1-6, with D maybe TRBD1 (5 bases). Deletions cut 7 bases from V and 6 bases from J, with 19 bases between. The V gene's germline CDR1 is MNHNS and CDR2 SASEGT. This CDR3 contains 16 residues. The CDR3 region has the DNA TGTGCCAGCACCCCCGGCGGGGCGATATCTAATTCACCCCTCCACTTT. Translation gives CASTPGGAISNSPLHF.

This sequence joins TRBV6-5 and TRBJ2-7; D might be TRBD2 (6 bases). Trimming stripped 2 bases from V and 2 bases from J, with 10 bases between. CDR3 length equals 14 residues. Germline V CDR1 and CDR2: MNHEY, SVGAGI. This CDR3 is CASSYATRPYEQYF. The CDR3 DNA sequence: TGTGCCAGCAGTTACGCGACTAGACCCTACGAGCAGTACTTC.

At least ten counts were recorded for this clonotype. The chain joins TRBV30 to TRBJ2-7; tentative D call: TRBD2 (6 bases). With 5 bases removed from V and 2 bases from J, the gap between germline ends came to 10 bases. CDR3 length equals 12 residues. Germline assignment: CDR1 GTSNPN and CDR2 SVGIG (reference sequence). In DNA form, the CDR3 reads TGTGCCTGGTTGGCGGGAACCTACGAGCAGTACTTC. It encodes CAWLAGTYEQYF.

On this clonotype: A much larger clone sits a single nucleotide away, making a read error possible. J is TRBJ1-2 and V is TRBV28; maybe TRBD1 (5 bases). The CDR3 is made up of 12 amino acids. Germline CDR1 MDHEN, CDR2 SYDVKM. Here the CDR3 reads CASSPRQYGYAF. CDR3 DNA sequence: TGTGCCAGCAGTCCAAGACAGTATGGCTACGCCTTC.

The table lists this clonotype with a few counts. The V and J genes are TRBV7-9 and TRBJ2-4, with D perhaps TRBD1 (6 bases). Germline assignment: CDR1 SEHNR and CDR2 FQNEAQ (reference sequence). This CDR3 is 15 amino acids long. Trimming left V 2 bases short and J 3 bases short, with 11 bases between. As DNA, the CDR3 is TGTGCCAGCAGCTTATCGCAGGGGTTCAAAAACATTCAGTACTTC. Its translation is CASSLSQGFKNIQYF.

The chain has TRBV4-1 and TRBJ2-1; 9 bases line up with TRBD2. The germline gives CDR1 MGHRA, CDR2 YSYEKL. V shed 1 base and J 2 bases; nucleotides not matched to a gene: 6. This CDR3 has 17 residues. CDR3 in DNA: TGCGCCAGCAGCCAAGGGGGCGGGAGGGGGCCCTACAATGAGCAGTTCTTC. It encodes CASSQGGGRGPYNEQFF.

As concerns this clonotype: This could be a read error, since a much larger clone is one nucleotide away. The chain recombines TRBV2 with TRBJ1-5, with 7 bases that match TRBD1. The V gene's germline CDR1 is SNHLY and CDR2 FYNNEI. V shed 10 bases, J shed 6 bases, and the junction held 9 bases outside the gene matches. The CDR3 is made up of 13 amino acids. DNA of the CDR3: TGTGCCACCCAGGGACAGTCCAGTCAGCCCCAGCATTTT. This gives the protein CATQGQSSQPQHF.

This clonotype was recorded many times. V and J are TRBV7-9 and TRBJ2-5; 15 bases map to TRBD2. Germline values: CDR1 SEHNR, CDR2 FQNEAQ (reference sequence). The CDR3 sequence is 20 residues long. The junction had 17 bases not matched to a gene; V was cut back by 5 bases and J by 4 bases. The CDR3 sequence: CASSPGTSGRSRLSRETQYF. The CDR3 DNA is TGTGCCAGCAGCCCCGGGACTAGCGGGAGGAGTCGATTAAGCAGAGAGACCCAGTACTTC. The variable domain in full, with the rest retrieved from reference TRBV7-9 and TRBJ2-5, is DTGVSQNPRHKITKRGQNVTFRCDPISEHNRLYWYRQTLGQGPEFLTYFQNEAQLEKSRLLSDRFSAERPKGSFSTLEIQRTEQGDSAMYLCASSPGTSGRSRLSRETQYFGPGTRLLVL.